This T cell receptor beta chain was identified during a study of radiation and T cells in renal cell carcinoma. Trimming removed 0 bases from V and 2 bases from J, with 8 bases in between. Germline CDR1 is LGHNA and CDR2 is YNFKEQ. The CDR3 is 15 residues long. Time point meaning: baseline pretreatment blood. Treatment indicated: 15 Gy SBRT to primary tumor, nephrectomy 4 weeks later. This renal cell carcinoma was of the clear cell type. Overall study results and limits: From baseline, blood top tumor clonotypes peaked at 2 weeks post-radiation.

As regards this clone: Its antigen is not identified.

This table comes from immunoSEQ multiplex PCR, and its TCRdb copy is limited to in-frame clones, with some not included. The table shows about 140,000 clones, with over 65% occurring only once. The sample was blood, taken from a patient whose treatment included radiotherapy and nephrectomy. The receptor was isolated from a woman in her 50s with renal cell carcinoma. The V and J genes are TRBV4-2 and TRBJ2-1; D is perhaps TRBD2 (6 bases). CDR3: CASSQDRGTYNEQFF. Written as DNA, the CDR3 is TGTGCCAGCAGCCAAGACCGGGGGACCTACAATGAGCAGTTCTTC.